This TCR beta chain appears in the sequencing data of a study of OX40 agonist ivuxolimab in advanced cancers. Regarding this clone: The target antigen is unknown.

V dropped 5 bases and J dropped 8 bases, with 13 bases sitting between them. CDR3 length: 13 amino acids. Germline V CDR1 and CDR2: SEHNR, FQNEAQ (reference sequence). Findings and caveats of the study: Researchers did not establish what antigens the expanded peripheral T cells target.

Sequenced by immunoSEQ multiplex PCR; TCRdb stores in-frame clones only, minus some. The data contain approximately 12,000 clones, roughly 82% of them singletons. This sample comprised CD4+ or CD8+ T cells sorted from blood, obtained in a trial of the OX40 agonist ivuxolimab. This clonotype originated in an adult with an advanced solid tumor such as melanoma, head and neck, liver or kidney cancer. This chain connects TRBV7-9 to TRBJ2-1, with D hard to call. The CDR3 sequence: CASSPLYPHEQFF. The CDR3 DNA is TGTGCCAGCAGCCCACTTTACCCTCATGAGCAGTTCTTC.